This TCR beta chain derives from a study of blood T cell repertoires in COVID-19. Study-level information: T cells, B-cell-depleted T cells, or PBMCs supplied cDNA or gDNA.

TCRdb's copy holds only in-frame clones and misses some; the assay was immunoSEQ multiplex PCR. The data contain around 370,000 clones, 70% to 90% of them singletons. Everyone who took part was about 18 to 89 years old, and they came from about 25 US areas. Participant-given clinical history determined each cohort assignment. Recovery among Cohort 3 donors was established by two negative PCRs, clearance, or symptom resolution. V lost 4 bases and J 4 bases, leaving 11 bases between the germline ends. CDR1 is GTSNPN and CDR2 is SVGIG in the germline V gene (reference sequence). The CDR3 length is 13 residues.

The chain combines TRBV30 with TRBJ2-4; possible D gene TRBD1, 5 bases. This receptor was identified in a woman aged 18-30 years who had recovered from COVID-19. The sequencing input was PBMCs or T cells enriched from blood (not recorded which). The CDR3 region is CAWKQDIKNIQYF. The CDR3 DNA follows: TGTGCCTGGAAACAGGACATTAAAAACATTCAGTACTTC.